This T cell receptor beta chain derives from a study of regulatory T cells in long-lasting Graves disease. Regarding the study as a whole: Researchers examined only peripheral blood and not thyroid tissue. Favored usage of TRBV28, TRBJ1-2 and TRBJ2-5 was recorded in persistent disease.

Researchers made TCR beta libraries by using iRepertoire HTBI primers and running Arm-PCR on CDR3 regions. TCRdb analysed the multiplex PCR reads with MiXCR anew, one entry per CDR3 protein. The data contain roughly 420,000 distinct CDR3 sequences, about 17% of them seen just once; the ten biggest clones take up roughly a tenth. This clonotype was recorded at least ten times. As yet, its antigen is unknown. As to time point: newly diagnosed GD, antithyroid drugs for less than 3 months. From RNA extracted from PBMCs, the TCR library was made. Graves' disease diagnosis followed American Thyroid Association guidelines. The CDR3 contains 15 residues. Germline CDR1 WNHNN, CDR2 SYGVQD (reference sequence). Trimming removed 6 bases from V and 2 bases from J, with 13 bases in between. Separately, the same data were catalogued under a study of T cells in Graves' hyperthyroidism and ophthalmopathy. That work adds: A median about 6.2 months before onset, the model predicted ophthalmopathy.

This specimen consisted of peripheral blood mononuclear cells (PBMCs), obtained at new diagnosis, from a patient treated with antithyroid drugs. The source is a woman between 25 and 40 years old with Graves disease. The rearrangement uses TRBV10-1 and TRBJ2-2; possible D gene TRBD1, 6 bases. The CDR3 bases are TGCGCCAGCAGGGACGACAGGACCAACACCGGGGAGCTGTTTTTT. Protein sequence: CASRDDRTNTGELFF.